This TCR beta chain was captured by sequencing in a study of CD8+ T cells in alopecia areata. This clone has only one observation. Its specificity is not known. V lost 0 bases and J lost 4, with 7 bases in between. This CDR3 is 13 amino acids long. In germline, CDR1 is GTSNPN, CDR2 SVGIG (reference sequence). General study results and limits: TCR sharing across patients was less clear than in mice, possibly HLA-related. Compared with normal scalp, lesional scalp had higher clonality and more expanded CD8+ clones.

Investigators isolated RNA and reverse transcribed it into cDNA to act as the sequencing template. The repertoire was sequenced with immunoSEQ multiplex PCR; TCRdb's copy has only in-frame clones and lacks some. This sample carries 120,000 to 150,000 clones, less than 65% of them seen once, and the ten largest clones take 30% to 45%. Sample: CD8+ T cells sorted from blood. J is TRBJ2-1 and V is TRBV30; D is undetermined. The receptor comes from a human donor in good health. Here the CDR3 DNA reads TGTGCCTGGAGTGTACTAAGGTACAATGAGCAGTTCTTC. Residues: CAWSVLRYNEQFF.